This entry features one T cell receptor (beta chain) sequence. The CDR3 has 13 amino acids. V lost 7 bases and J lost 9, with 13 bases in between. CDR1 and CDR2 from the germline V gene are LNHDA and SQIVND (reference sequence). The time point is: pre-treatment baseline. Samples come from before therapy and from week 3 after the first blockade cycle. No patient had earlier systemic cancer treatment, concurrent immunosuppressants, or another active cancer. The source of the sample is a study of blood T cell dynamics during melanoma immunotherapy. Every bulk PBMC sample received the same 350 ng of DNA. Some clones are missing from TCRdb's copy, which holds only in-frame ones; the method was immunoSEQ multiplex PCR. Of roughly 13,000 clones listed, about 82% are singletons.

This chain links TRBV19 with TRBJ1-6, with D uncertain. This receptor was identified in a human donor with melanoma. The sequencing here drew on blood, taken from a patient treated with checkpoint blockade. The CDR3 protein is CASTSVVGSPLHF. The CDR3 DNA is TGTGCCAGTACCTCCGTCGTTGGTTCACCCCTCCACTTT. The full variable domain, rest sourced from reference TRBV19 and TRBJ1-6, is DGGITQSPKYLFRKEGQNVTLSCEQNLNHDAMYWYRQDPGQGLRLIYYSQIVNDFQKGDIAEGYSVSREKKESFPLTVTSAQKNPTAFYLCASTSVVGSPLHFGNGTRLTVT.